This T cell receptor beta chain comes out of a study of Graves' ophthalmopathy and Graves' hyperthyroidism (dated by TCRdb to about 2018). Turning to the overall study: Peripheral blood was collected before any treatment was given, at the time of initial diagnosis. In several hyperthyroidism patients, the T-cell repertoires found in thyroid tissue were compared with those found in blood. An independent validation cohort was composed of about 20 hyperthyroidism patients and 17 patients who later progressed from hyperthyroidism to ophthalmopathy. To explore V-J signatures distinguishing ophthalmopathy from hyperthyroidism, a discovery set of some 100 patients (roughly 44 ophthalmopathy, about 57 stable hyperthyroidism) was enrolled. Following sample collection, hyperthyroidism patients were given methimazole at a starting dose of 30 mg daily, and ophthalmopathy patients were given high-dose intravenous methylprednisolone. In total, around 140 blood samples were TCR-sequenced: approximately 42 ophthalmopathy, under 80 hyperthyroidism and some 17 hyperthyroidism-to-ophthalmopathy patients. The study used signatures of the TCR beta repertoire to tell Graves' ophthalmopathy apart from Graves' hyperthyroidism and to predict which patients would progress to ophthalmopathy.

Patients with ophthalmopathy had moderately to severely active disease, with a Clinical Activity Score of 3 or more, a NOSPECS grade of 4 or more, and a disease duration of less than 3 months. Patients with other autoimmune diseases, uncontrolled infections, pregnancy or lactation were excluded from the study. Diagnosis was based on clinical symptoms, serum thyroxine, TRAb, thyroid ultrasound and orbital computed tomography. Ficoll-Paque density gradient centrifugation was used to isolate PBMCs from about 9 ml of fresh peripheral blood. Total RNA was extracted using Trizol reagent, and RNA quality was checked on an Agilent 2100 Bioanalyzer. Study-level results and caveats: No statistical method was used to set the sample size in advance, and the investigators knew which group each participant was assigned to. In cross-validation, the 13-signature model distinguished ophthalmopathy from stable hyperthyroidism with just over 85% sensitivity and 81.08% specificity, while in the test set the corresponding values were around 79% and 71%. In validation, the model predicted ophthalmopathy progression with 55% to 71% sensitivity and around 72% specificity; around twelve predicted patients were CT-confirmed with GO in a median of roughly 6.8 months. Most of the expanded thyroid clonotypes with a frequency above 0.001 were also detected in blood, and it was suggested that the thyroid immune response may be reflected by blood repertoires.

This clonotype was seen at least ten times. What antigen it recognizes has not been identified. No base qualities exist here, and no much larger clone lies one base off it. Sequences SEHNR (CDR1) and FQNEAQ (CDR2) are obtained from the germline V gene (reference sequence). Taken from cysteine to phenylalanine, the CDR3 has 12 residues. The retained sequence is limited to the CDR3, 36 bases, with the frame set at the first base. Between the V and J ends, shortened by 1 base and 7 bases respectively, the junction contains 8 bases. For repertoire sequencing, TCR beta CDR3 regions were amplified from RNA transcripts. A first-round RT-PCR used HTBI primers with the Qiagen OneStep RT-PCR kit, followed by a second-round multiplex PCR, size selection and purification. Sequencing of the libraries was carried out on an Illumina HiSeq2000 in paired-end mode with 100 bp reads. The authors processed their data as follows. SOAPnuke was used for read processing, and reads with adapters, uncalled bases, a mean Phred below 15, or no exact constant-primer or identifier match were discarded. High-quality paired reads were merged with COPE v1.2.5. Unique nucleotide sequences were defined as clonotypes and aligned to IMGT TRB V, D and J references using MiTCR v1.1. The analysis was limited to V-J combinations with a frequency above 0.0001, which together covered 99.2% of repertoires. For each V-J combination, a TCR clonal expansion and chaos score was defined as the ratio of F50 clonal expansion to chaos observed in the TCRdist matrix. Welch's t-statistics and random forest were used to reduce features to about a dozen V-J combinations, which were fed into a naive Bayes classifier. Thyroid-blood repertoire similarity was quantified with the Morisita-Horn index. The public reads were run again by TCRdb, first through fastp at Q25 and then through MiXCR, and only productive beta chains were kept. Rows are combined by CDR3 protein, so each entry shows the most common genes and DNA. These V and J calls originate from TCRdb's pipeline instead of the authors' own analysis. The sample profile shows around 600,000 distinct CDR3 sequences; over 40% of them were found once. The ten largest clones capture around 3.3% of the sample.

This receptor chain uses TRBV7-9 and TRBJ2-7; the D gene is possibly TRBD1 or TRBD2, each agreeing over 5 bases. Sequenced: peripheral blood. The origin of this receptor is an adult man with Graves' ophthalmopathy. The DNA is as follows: TGTGCCAGCAGCTTAGTGGGGGAAGAGCAGTACTTC. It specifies CASSLVGEEQYF.